What follows are 7 T cell receptor beta chains derived from one specimen sequenced in a study of spatial heterogeneity in lung cancer. Each CDR3 protein is one row after TCRdb ran MiXCR on the 5' RACE reads. The sample has about 120,000 distinct CDR3 sequences; more than 10% are singletons. Time point here: blood at routine non-recurrence follow-up after resection. The input material, whole RNA from tumor, nontumor lung or frozen PBMC, was sequenced unsorted. This sample comprised PBMCs, obtained at follow-up. These receptors were obtained from a male donor with early-stage non-small cell lung cancer.

CDR3 protein: CASVAGGTAYNEQFF. CDR3 sequence (DNA): TGCGCCAGCGTAGCGGGGGGGACCGCCTACAATGAGCAGTTCTTC. This chain links TRBV5-1 with TRBJ2-1; TRBD2 agrees at 11 bases. The CDR3 runs to 15 residues. Unmatched junction bases numbered 5, after V lost 7 bases and J lost 2 bases. Germline V gene sequence: CDR1 SGHRS, CDR2 YFSETQ.

This clonotype qualifies as medium-sized. The chain uses TRBV11-1 and TRBJ1-6; no firm D call. The length of the CDR3 is 12 residues. The V and J ends lost 0 bases and 7 bases respectively, with 1 base between them. Germline lookup yields CDR1 SGHAT and CDR2 FQDESV (reference sequence). The CDR3: CASSLANSPLHF. CDR3 sequence (DNA): TGTGCCAGCAGCTTAGCGAATTCACCCCTCCACTTT. The full variable domain, its missing parts supplied by reference TRBV11-1 and TRBJ1-6, is EAEVAQSPRYKITEKSQAVAFWCDPISGHATLYWYRQILGQGPELLVQFQDESVVDDSQLPKDRFSAERLKGVDSTLKIQPAELGDSAMYLCASSLANSPLHFGNGTRLTVT.

This chain links TRBV7-9 with TRBJ1-1, with 7 bases lining up with TRBD1. Trimming took 5 bases from V and 1 from J; bases not matched to a gene: 7. Germline-derived CDR1 and CDR2 are SEHNR and FQNEAQ (reference sequence). The length of the CDR3 is 15 residues. The CDR3 here is CASSRRTGTNTEAFF. CDR3 nucleotide sequence: TGTGCCAGCAGCCGCCGGACAGGCACGAACACTGAAGCTTTCTTT.

V is TRBV5-1 and J is TRBJ2-7; D gene uncertain. The germline V and J ends were trimmed by 1 base and 2 bases, with 10 bases remaining between them. Germline CDR1 and CDR2: SGHRS and YFSETQ. The CDR3 sequence is 14 residues long. CDR3 loop: CASSLSHSAYEQYF. The DNA for the CDR3 is TGCGCCAGCAGCTTGAGTCACTCCGCCTACGAGCAGTACTTC.

The chain links TRBV9 to TRBJ1-1; 7 bases are a match to TRBD1. Per the germline V gene, CDR1 is SGDLS and CDR2 is YYNGEE. The CDR3 extends over 15 amino acids. V trimming: 3 bases; J trimming: 1 base; junction bases outside the gene matches: 6. The CDR3 nucleotides are TGTGCCAGCAGCGCCCGGGGGACAGAGAACACTGAAGCTTTCTTT. Its protein product is CASSARGTENTEAFF.

The sample holds a few counts of this clonotype. The CDR3 DNA reads TGCGCCAGCAGCTTCAGAAGCAACAATGAGCAGTTCTTC. Its translation is CASSFRSNNEQFF. The V gene is TRBV5-1, the J gene TRBJ2-1; D is undetermined. Trimming removed 2 bases at V and 5 bases at J, with 8 bases between. Germline-derived CDR1 and CDR2 are SGHRS and YFSETQ. This CDR3 region has 13 residues. The variable domain in full, completed from reference TRBV5-1 and TRBJ2-1, reads KAGVTQTPRYLIKTRGQQVTLSCSPISGHRSVSWYQQTPGQGLQFLFEYFSETQRNKGNFPGRFSGRQFSNSRSEMNVSTLELGDSALYLCASSFRSNNEQFFGPGTRLTVL.

This chain connects TRBV7-9 to TRBJ1-3; D call uncertain. The CDR3 runs 14 residues. CDR1 and CDR2 (germline): SEHNR, FQNEAQ (reference sequence). Trimming took 5 bases from V and 0 from J, leaving 8 bases between them. The CDR3, as DNA: TGTGCCAGCAGCGCGGCGAGCTCTGGAAACACCATATATTTT. As protein: CASSAASSGNTIYF.